Below are 4 T cell receptor beta chains sequenced from a single sample in a study of Graves' ophthalmopathy and Graves' hyperthyroidism. RNA transcripts were the source from which TCR beta CDR3 regions were amplified. RT-PCR in the first round used HTBI primers; a second-round multiplex PCR followed. TCRdb reanalysed the multiplex PCR reads using MiXCR and keeps one entry per CDR3 protein. The sample carries around 1,200,000 distinct CDR3 sequences, approximately 35% recorded once. The sample taken for sequencing was peripheral blood or thyroid tissue (not recorded which). Receptor source: an adult man with Graves' hyperthyroidism.

The genes are TRBV2 and TRBJ1-6; D is unclear. The CDR3 spans 18 residues. CDR1 and CDR2 (germline): SNHLY, FYNNEI. V shed 6 bases and J shed 10 bases, with 28 bases lying between them. The CDR3 sequence: CASSQDYWRQAEGSPLHF. The CDR3 bases are TGTGCCAGCAGCCAAGATTATTGGCGGCAGGCTGAAGGGTCACCCCTCCACTTT.

The chain combines TRBV5-6 with TRBJ2-7, with 8 bases fitting TRBD1. Germline V CDR1 and CDR2: SGHDT, YYEEEE. The ends lost 4 bases at V and 5 bases at J; junction bases unmatched: 11. The CDR3 loop spans 15 amino acids. The CDR3 DNA is TGTGCCAGCAGCAGAACGAGACAGGGGAGCCACGAGCAGTACTTC. It codes for CASSRTRQGSHEQYF.

The chain recombines TRBV10-3 with TRBJ2-5, with TRBD1 matching over 9 bases. Germline values: CDR1 ENHRY, CDR2 SYGVKD. Trimming cost V 11 bases and J 5 bases; bases outside gene matches: 9. This CDR3 has 13 residues. The CDR3 coding sequence is TGTGCCGGCACCACAGGGGGCTGGGAGACCCAGTACTTC. Residues: CAGTTGGWETQYF.

This clonotype was detected many times. This chain connects TRBV7-8 to TRBJ2-5, with 8 bases matching TRBD1. Germline CDR1 reads SGHVS; CDR2 reads FQNEAQ. V was pared by 3 bases and J by 5 bases, with 8 bases of the junction left unmatched. CDR3 size: 15 residues. This CDR3 reads CASSFNPGGRETQYF. The CDR3 DNA sequence: TGTGCCAGCAGCTTCAACCCAGGGGGCCGGGAGACCCAGTACTTC.